A single sample is the source of the 27 T cell receptor beta chains below, sequenced in a study of T cells in women clearing cervical HPV infection. Profiled with immunoSEQ multiplex PCR; TCRdb holds only in-frame clones, not every one. Its clone listing holds 20,000 to 25,000 clones. What was sequenced was blood buffy coat. These receptors originate from a woman between 18 and 69 years old with a cervical HPV16 infection that either progressed to CIN3+ or cleared (not recorded which).

Comment on this clone: The read terminates 3 residues ahead of where the CDR3 ends, so the germline J gene completes it. The V call is TRBV7-2, the J call TRBJ2-1; 9 positions agree with TRBD1. Germline trimming cut 3 bases from V and 6 bases from J; bases unmatched to any gene: 3. Germline CDR1 SGHTA, CDR2 FQGNSA. The CDR3 is 14 amino acids. The CDR3 protein is CASSLDRGSNEQFF. The CDR3 DNA, read in part, is TGTGCCAGCAGCTTGGACAGGGGAAGCAATGAG.

Turning to this clone: The sequence runs out 3 residues before the end of the CDR3; the remainder is reconstructed from the germline J gene. The V and J genes are TRBV7-2 and TRBJ2-7, with TRBD2 matching over 9 bases. V was clipped by 5 bases and J by 4 bases; unmatched bases: 6. Germline V CDR1 and CDR2: SGHTA, FQGNSA. The length of the CDR3 is 14 residues. CDR3 residues: CASSPGSGSYEQYF. CDR3 DNA (partial): TGTGCCAGCAGCCCCGGTAGCGGGAGTTACGAG. Full variable domain (rest looked up from reference TRBV7-2 and TRBJ2-7): GAGVSQSPSNKVTEKGKDVELRCDPISGHTALYWYRQSLGQGLEFLIYFQGNSAPDKSGLPSDRFSAERTGGSVSTLTIQRTQQEDSAVYLCASSPGSGSYEQYFGPGTRLTVT.

On this clone: The CDR3 goes on 3 residues after the read ends, and that part is filled in from the germline J gene. The gene calls are TRBV19 and TRBJ1-2, with D unresolved. The CDR3 is made up of 13 amino acids. Per germline, CDR1 LNHDA and CDR2 SQIVND (reference sequence). CDR3 bases read: TGTGCCAGTAGTATGGCGGGAGGAATGAGC. Translating gives CASSMAGGMS. The whole CDR3 protein reads CASSMAGGMSYTF.

As regards this clone: The DNA ends 3 residues before the CDR3 does, and the rest of the CDR3 is filled in from the germline J gene. This chain connects TRBV13 to TRBJ2-5; tentatively, D is TRBD2 (5 bases). Germline-derived CDR1 and CDR2 are PRHDT and FYEKMQ (reference sequence). Trimming pared 5 bases from V and 2 bases from J, leaving 9 bases between. The CDR3 runs to 13 residues. The CDR3 DNA, read in part, is TGTGCCAGCAGCCCGGACTCTCAAGAGACC. Encoded protein: CASSPDSQET. The complete CDR3 sequence is CASSPDSQETQYF. The variable domain in full, completed from reference TRBV13 and TRBJ2-5, reads AAGVIQSPRHLIKEKRETATLKCYPIPRHDTVYWYQQGPGQDPQFLISFYEKMQSDKGSIPDRFSAQQFSDYHSELNMSSLELGDSALYFCASSPDSQETQYFGPGTRLLVL.

On this clone itself: The read gets to within 3 residues of the CDR3 end, and the germline J gene fills in the rest. The gene calls are TRBV2 and TRBJ2-3, with 9 positions matching TRBD1. Germline trimming cut 4 bases from V and 5 bases from J; bases unmatched to any gene: 1. This CDR3 comprises 13 residues. Per germline, CDR1 SNHLY and CDR2 FYNNEI. The CDR3 sequence is CASSGQGVDTQYF. The sequenced part of the CDR3 DNA is TGTGCCAGCAGTGGACAGGGGGTAGATACG.

Turning to this clone: The read halts 3 residues ahead of the CDR3 end, with the missing end drawn from the germline J gene. The rearrangement joins TRBV19 to TRBJ2-1; D remains ambiguous. The CDR3 runs 13 residues. The germline V gene has CDR1 LNHDA and CDR2 SQIVND (reference sequence). The ends were cut back, 0 bases at V and 7 bases at J, with 7 bases in the middle. CDR3 DNA, as far as it was read: TGTGCCAGTAGTATAGAAAGGCGGAATGAG. It specifies CASSIERRNE. The entire CDR3 sequence reads CASSIERRNEQFF.

Incomplete CDR3 DNA: TGTGCCAGTAGTCGGACAGGGGGGGACACTGAA. Amino acids: CASSRTGGDTE. The CDR3 reads in full as CASSRTGGDTEAFF. The J gene is TRBJ1-1, the V gene TRBV19; 10 bases match TRBD1. The read stops 3 residues short of the end of the CDR3; the missing end is completed from the germline J gene. The junction had 3 bases not matched to a gene; V was cut back by 5 bases and J by 3 bases. This CDR3 comprises 14 residues. Germline CDR1 and CDR2: LNHDA and SQIVND (reference sequence).

Regarding this clone: The read finishes 3 residues shy of the CDR3 end, and the germline J gene is used to complete it. The J gene is TRBJ2-2, the V gene TRBV5-1, with TRBD1 identical over 8 bases. This CDR3 comprises 16 residues. V was pared by 3 bases and J by 1 base, with 5 bases of the junction left unmatched. The germline V gene encodes CDR1 SGHRS and CDR2 YFSETQ. Partial CDR3 DNA: TGCGCCAGCAGCTACGCCGGGACAGGGAACACCGGGGAG. It is translated as CASSYAGTGNTGE. The entire CDR3 sequence reads CASSYAGTGNTGELFF.

A word on this clone: The CDR3 end falls 3 residues outside the read, so it is completed with the germline J gene. The chain links TRBV9 to TRBJ2-3, with a possible D match to TRBD2 (6 bases). CDR1 is SGDLS and CDR2 is YYNGEE in the germline V gene. V lost 0 bases and J lost 1, with 9 bases in between. The CDR3 covers 15 residues. Partial CDR3 DNA: TGTGCCAGCAGCGTAGGGCGCGGGGGCACAGATACG. It encodes CASSVGRGGTDT. The entire CDR3 sequence reads CASSVGRGGTDTQYF. The whole variable domain, filled in from reference TRBV9 and TRBJ2-3, reads DSGVTQTPKHLITATGQRVTLRCSPRSGDLSVYWYQQSLDQGLQFLIQYYNGEERAKGNILERFSAQQFPDLHSELNLSSLELGDSALYFCASSVGRGGTDTQYFGPGTRLTVL.

A note on this clone: The read gets to within 3 residues of the CDR3 end, and the germline J gene fills in the rest. V gene TRBV6-2 or TRBV6-3 combines with J gene TRBJ2-7; weak D call: TRBD1 (5 bases). Trimming took 4 bases from V and 3 from J, leaving 10 bases between them. The CDR3 sequence is 13 residues long. Germline CDR1 MNHEY, CDR2 SVGEGT. Here the CDR3 reads CASSWGRDYEQYF. CDR3 bases read: TGTGCCAGCAGTTGGGGCAGGGACTACGAG.

Of note for this clone: The missing CDR3 end, 3 residues past where the read stops, is filled in from the germline J gene. The chain combines TRBV10-1 with TRBJ2-1; TRBD1 might be the D (5 bases). This CDR3 spans 15 amino acids. Germline CDR1 reads WNHNN; CDR2 reads SYGVQD (reference sequence). Trimming pared 3 bases from V and 8 bases from J, leaving 17 bases between. The covered CDR3 bases are TGCGCCAGCAGTGATGGTCCGGGTTTACAGGATGAG. This sequence encodes CASSDGPGLQDE. The whole CDR3 region reads CASSDGPGLQDEQFF.

With respect to this clone: Read sequence stops 3 residues before the CDR3 end, and the germline J gene provides the missing end. The V and J genes are TRBV19 and TRBJ2-7, with 9 bases fitting TRBD1. CDR3 length: 14 amino acids. With 6 bases clipped from V and 4 bases from J, the junction kept 7 bases outside the gene matches. Germline CDR1 and CDR2: LNHDA and SQIVND (reference sequence). CDR3 bases read: TGTGCCAGTAGCCTCACAGGGGGCGGATACGAG. Amino acid sequence: CASSLTGGGYE. The entire CDR3 protein reads CASSLTGGGYEQYF.

Concerning this clone: Coverage ceases 3 residues before the CDR3 finishes, and the germline J gene fills in the end. The V and J genes are TRBV20-1 and TRBJ2-1; D ambiguous. Deletions cut 0 bases from V and 8 bases from J, with 11 bases between. This CDR3 comprises 13 residues. Germline V gene sequence: CDR1 DFQATT, CDR2 SNEGSKA (reference sequence). This CDR3 is CSARDGLMDEQFF. CDR3 DNA (partial): TGCAGTGCTAGAGATGGGCTAATGGATGAG.

About this clone: The CDR3 end lies 3 residues beyond the end of the read and is filled in from the germline J gene. The chain couples TRBV7-3 to TRBJ2-1; TRBD1 matches 7 bases. Trimming cost V 5 bases and J 9 bases; bases outside gene matches: 10. The CDR3 consists of 14 residues. Germline CDR1 is SGHTA and CDR2 is FQGTGA. CDR3 DNA (partial): TGTGCCAGCAGCACCCTCACAGGGGACAGTGAG. Translated, it gives CASSTLTGDSE. The complete CDR3 reads CASSTLTGDSEQFF.

Comments on this clone: Coverage ceases 3 residues before the CDR3 finishes, and the germline J gene fills in the end. The chain employs TRBV7-3 and TRBJ2-2; D may be TRBD1 (5 bases). Per germline, CDR1 SGHTA and CDR2 FQGTGA. This CDR3 is 14 amino acids long. The sequenced CDR3 bases are TGTGCCAGCAGCTCCCTTCCTGGGGCCAACGTG. It codes for CASSSLPGANV. Given in full, the CDR3 is CASSSLPGANVLFF.

With regard to this clone: The missing CDR3 end, 3 residues past where the read stops, is filled in from the germline J gene. The chain couples TRBV11-3 to TRBJ1-1; D may be TRBD1 (5 bases). V was clipped by 5 bases and J by 5 bases, with 9 bases between them. The germline V gene has CDR1 SGHNT and CDR2 YENEEA. This CDR3 is 12 amino acids long. The CDR3 DNA, read in part, is TGTGCCAGCAGCGTGGGGGGTACTGAA. Its translation is CASSVGGTE. The complete CDR3 reads CASSVGGTEAFF.

About this clone itself: The read gets to within 3 residues of the CDR3 end, and the germline J gene fills in the rest. This chain connects TRBV29-1 to TRBJ2-7; possible D gene TRBD2, 8 bases. The CDR3 is 13 amino acids. V was clipped by 7 bases and J by 2 bases, with 15 bases between them. Germline values: CDR1 SQVTM, CDR2 ANQGSEA. Incomplete CDR3 DNA: TGCAGCGCGGGGGGGGACAGTCCCTACGAG. It translates to CSAGGDSPYE. The whole CDR3 sequence is CSAGGDSPYEQYF.

Turning to this clone: The CDR3 goes on 3 residues after the read ends, and that part is filled in from the germline J gene. The chain employs TRBV18 and TRBJ2-3; no firm D call. The ends were cut back, 6 bases at V and 0 bases at J, with 22 bases in the middle. CDR1 and CDR2 from the germline V gene are KGHSH and LQKENI. This CDR3 region has 18 residues. The CDR3 sequence is CASSRTNHHRVSTDTQYF. Partial CDR3 DNA: TGTGCCAGCTCGCGAACAAACCATCATCGGGTTAGCACAGATACG.

CDR3 amino acids: CAWTRGAGELFF. Incomplete CDR3 DNA: TGTGCCTGGACAAGGGGAGCCGGGGAG. This chain links TRBV30 with TRBJ2-2; D possibly uses TRBD1 or TRBD2 (5 bases each). The CDR3 goes on 3 residues after the read ends, and that part is filled in from the germline J gene. V shed 4 bases and J shed 6 bases, with 9 bases lying between them. This CDR3 has 12 residues. Looked up from germline, CDR1 is GTSNPN and CDR2 is SVGIG (reference sequence).

In the case of this clone: The CDR3 is cut off 3 residues early in the read; its end comes from the germline J gene. The chain employs TRBV19 and TRBJ1-6, with a tentative D call TRBD1 (5 bases). The CDR3 has 17 amino acids. V dropped 3 bases and J dropped 6 bases, with 18 bases sitting between them. Germline loops: CDR1 LNHDA, CDR2 SQIVND (reference sequence). The CDR3 spells CASSIFTGGSFNSPLHF. CDR3 DNA, as far as it was read: TGTGCCAGTAGTATTTTCACAGGAGGCTCATTTAATTCACCC.

In regard to this clone: The CDR3 extends 3 residues past the end of the read, so its final part is completed from the germline J gene. The rearrangement links TRBV7-9 to TRBJ1-4; 8 positions agree with TRBD1. In germline, CDR1 is SEHNR, CDR2 FQNEAQ (reference sequence). The V and J ends lost 6 bases and 7 bases, in that order; junction bases with no gene match: 7. The CDR3 runs 14 residues. The sequenced part of the CDR3 DNA is TGTGCCAGCAGAGTGACAGGGGAGGTTGAAAAA. This gives the protein CASRVTGEVEK. The entire CDR3 sequence reads CASRVTGEVEKLFF.

Details on this clone: Sequencing ends 3 residues short of the CDR3 end; the germline J gene provides the rest. The V and J genes are TRBV6-1 and TRBJ2-1; 8 positions match TRBD1. Germline loops: CDR1 MNHNS, CDR2 SASEGT. The CDR3 consists of 14 residues. The V segment lost 3 bases and the J segment 9 bases; nucleotides outside the gene matches: 7. The CDR3 bases that were read are TGTGCCAGCAGTGAGAACAGGGGGTCTAGTGAG. It translates to CASSENRGSSE. The complete CDR3 protein is CASSENRGSSEQFF.

Notes on this clone: The CDR3 is cut off 3 residues early in the read; its end comes from the germline J gene. The rearrangement uses TRBV2 and TRBJ2-2; D may match TRBD1 or TRBD2 (5 bases each). Germline CDR1 reads SNHLY; CDR2 reads FYNNEI. The CDR3 contains 16 residues. Trimming removed 7 bases from V and 4 bases from J, with 19 bases in between. CDR3 loop: CASTEGRGRTTGELFF. CDR3 bases read: TGTGCCAGCACAGAGGGAAGGGGCAGGACCACCGGGGAG.

Concerning this clone: The read stops 3 residues short of the end of the CDR3; the missing end is completed from the germline J gene. The chain links TRBV11-2 to TRBJ2-7; 7 bases are shared with TRBD2. J gave up 3 bases and V 5 bases, and 7 bases lay outside the gene matches. Germline CDR1 and CDR2: SGHAT and FQNNGV. This CDR3 region has 14 residues. The DNA read from the CDR3 is TGTGCCAGCAGCCCTAGGGGAGGGAGCTACGAG. The encoded protein is CASSPRGGSYE. The full CDR3 is CASSPRGGSYEQYF.

A note on this clone: The CDR3 is cut off 3 residues early in the read; its end comes from the germline J gene. Other nucleotide sequences in the sample specify the same CDR3. The gene calls are TRBV20-1 and TRBJ2-1; 10 bases are a match to TRBD2. The J segment lost 0 bases and the V segment lost 6 bases, leaving 2 bases of the junction unmatched. The CDR3 totals 14 residues. Germline V lookup: CDR1 DFQATT, CDR2 SNEGSKA (reference sequence). This chain's CDR3 is CSASSGSSYNEQFF. The sequenced part of the CDR3 DNA is TGCAGTGCCTCTAGCGGGAGCTCCTACAATGAG.

Comment on this clone: The read terminates 3 residues ahead of where the CDR3 ends, so the germline J gene completes it. The chain links TRBV7-8 to TRBJ1-6, with D uncertain. Germline V lookup: CDR1 SGHVS, CDR2 FQNEAQ. Deletions cut 5 bases from V and 9 bases from J, with 11 bases between. This CDR3 comprises 13 residues. CDR3 DNA, as far as it was read: TGTGCCAGCAGCATCCTAACCCGTTCACCC. Its protein is CASSILTRSP. The entire CDR3 sequence reads CASSILTRSPLHF. The entire variable domain, with the rest obtained from reference TRBV7-8 and TRBJ1-6, is as follows: GAGVSQSPRYKVAKRGQDVALRCDPISGHVSLFWYQQALGQGPEFLTYFQNEAQLDKSGLPSDRFFAERPEGSVSTLKIQRTQQEDSAVYLCASSILTRSPLHFGNGTRLTVT.

Here the CDR3 reads CSARDRGGRGGYGYTF. The DNA read from the CDR3 is TGCAGTGCTAGAGATCGAGGGGGCAGGGGTGGCTATGGC. The rearrangement joins TRBV20-1 to TRBJ1-2; 7 bases fit TRBD1. The CDR3 end falls 3 residues outside the read, so it is completed with the germline J gene. V lost 0 bases and J lost 4; bases outside the gene matches: 11. The germline CDR1 and CDR2 sequences are DFQATT and SNEGSKA (reference sequence). The CDR3 is 16 amino acids.